This T cell receptor beta chain was captured by sequencing in a study of PD-1 blockade in classical Hodgkin lymphoma. The study, taken as a whole, reports: Repertoires differed for reasons still undefined, possibly disease activity or prior therapy. Newly diagnosed patients had baseline TCR diversity that was reportedly lower than that of healthy donors.

Data came from immunoSEQ multiplex PCR; TCRdb stores just in-frame clones and leaves some out. Among about 30,000 clones, approximately 90% were seen once, and the ten largest hold 3.8%. As to this clone: What it binds is unknown.

Noted time point: newly diagnosed, previously untreated cHL patient sample. For comparison, PBMCs from newly diagnosed, untreated classical Hodgkin lymphoma were used. CDR3 length: 16 amino acids. V was pared by 0 bases and J by 2 bases, with 6 bases of the junction left unmatched. Germline V gives CDR1 SGHRS, CDR2 YFSETQ. The receptor was derived from a human donor with classical Hodgkin lymphoma. The sequenced sample was peripheral blood mononuclear cells (PBMCs). The chain joins TRBV5-1 to TRBJ2-5; TRBD2 matches at 8 bases. DNA of the CDR3: TGCGCCAGCAGCTTGGGTCCCAGCGGGGGACAAGAGACCCAGTACTTC. It specifies CASSLGPSGGQETQYF. The entire variable domain, with the rest obtained from reference TRBV5-1 and TRBJ2-5, is as follows: KAGVTQTPRYLIKTRGQQVTLSCSPISGHRSVSWYQQTPGQGLQFLFEYFSETQRNKGNFPGRFSGRQFSNSRSEMNVSTLELGDSALYLCASSLGPSGGQETQYFGPGTRLLVL.